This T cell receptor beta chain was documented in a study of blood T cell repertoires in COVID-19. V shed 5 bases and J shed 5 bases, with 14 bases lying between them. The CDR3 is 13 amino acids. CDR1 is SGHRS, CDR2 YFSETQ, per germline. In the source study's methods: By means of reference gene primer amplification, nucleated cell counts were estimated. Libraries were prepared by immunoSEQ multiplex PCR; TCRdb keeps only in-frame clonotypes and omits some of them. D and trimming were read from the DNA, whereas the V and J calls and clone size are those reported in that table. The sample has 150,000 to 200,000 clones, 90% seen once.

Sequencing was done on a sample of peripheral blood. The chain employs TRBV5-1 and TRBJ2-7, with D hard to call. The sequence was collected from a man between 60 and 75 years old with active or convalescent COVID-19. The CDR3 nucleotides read TGCGCCAGCAGTCGAGGCAGTTTCGACGAGCAGTACTTC. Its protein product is CASSRGSFDEQYF.